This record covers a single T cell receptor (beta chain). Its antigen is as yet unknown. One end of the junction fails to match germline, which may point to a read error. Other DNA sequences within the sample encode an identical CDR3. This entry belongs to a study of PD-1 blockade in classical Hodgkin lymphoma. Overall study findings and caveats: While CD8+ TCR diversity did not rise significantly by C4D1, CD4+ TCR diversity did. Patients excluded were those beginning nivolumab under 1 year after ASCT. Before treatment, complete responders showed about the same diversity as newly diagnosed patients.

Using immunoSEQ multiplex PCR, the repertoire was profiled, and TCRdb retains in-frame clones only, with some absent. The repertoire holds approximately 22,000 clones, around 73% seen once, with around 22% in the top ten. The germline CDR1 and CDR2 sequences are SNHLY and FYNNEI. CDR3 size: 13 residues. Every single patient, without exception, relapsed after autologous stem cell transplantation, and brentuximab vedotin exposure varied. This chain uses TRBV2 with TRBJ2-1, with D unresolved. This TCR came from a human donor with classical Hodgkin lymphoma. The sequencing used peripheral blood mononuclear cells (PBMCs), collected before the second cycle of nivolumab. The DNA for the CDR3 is TGTGCCAGCAGTCCTCTGGCCTACAATGAACAGTTCTTC. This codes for CASSPLAYNEQFF.